These 11 T cell receptor beta chains originate from one sample sequenced in a study of human T cells and chemical hapten exposure. One entry per CDR3 protein, called by TCRdb with MiXCR from the RACE reads. The sample shows 100,000 to 150,000 distinct CDR3 sequences, roughly 13% of them seen only once. Time point: patch test 1, 2 weeks after DPC sensitization. The sample's treatment: therapeutic diphenylcyclopropenone sensitization with weekly scalp DPC. Source: whole blood, taken in connection with sensitization to the hapten diphenylcyclopropenone (DPC). The origin of the receptors is a man younger than 35 with alopecia areata. Some clones in this sample may be carry-over from other donors' samples.

A few counts support this clonotype. The chain links TRBV20-1 to TRBJ2-5; weak D call: TRBD2 (6 bases). V lost 6 bases to trimming and J lost 1 base, with 12 bases between them. The CDR3 is 13 residues long. Germline-derived CDR1 and CDR2 are DFQATT and SNEGSKA (reference sequence). The CDR3 sequence: CSAGTAAQETQYF. CDR3 nucleotide sequence: TGCAGTGCAGGGACTGCGGCCCAAGAGACCCAGTACTTC.

This clonotype was seen only a few times. The V gene is TRBV6-1, the J gene TRBJ2-1; 7 bases map to TRBD1. The CDR3 has 14 residues. Germline CDR1 reads MNHNS; CDR2 reads SASEGT. Trimming cost V 8 bases and J 0 bases; bases outside gene matches: 4. DNA for the CDR3: TGTGCCAGCTGGGACAGTAGCTCCTACAATGAGCAGTTCTTC. Its protein is CASWDSSSYNEQFF.

This clonotype has a count of ten or more. This rearrangement joins TRBV14 to TRBJ2-7, with 7 nucleotides matching TRBD2. J lost 3 bases, V lost 5 bases, and 4 bases had no gene match. Germline V lookup: CDR1 SGHDN, CDR2 FVKESK. CDR3 length: 13 amino acids. In DNA form, the CDR3 reads TGTGCCAGCAGCGGGACTAACAACTACGAGCAGTACTTC. It encodes CASSGTNNYEQYF.

The chain combines TRBV12-3 or TRBV12-4 with TRBJ2-1; D unclear. Trimming left V 5 bases short and J 5 bases short, with 7 bases between. CDR3 length: 12 amino acids. The CDR3 here is CASSAEHNEQFF. The DNA for the CDR3 is TGTGCCAGCAGTGCGGAACACAATGAGCAGTTCTTC.

The chain recombines TRBV28 with TRBJ1-4; 8 bases map to TRBD1. The CDR3 contains 17 residues. Looked up from germline, CDR1 is MDHEN and CDR2 is SYDVKM. With V trimmed by 4 bases and J by 4 bases, 11 bases remained unmatched. CDR3 sequence: CASSSIFRDRFNEKLFF. DNA of the CDR3: TGTGCCAGCAGTTCCATATTCCGGGACAGGTTTAATGAAAAACTGTTTTTT.

This clonotype turned up a few times. The J gene is TRBJ2-4, the V gene TRBV5-4; D may be TRBD1 or TRBD2 (7 bases each). V was clipped by 7 bases and J by 1 base, with 18 bases between them. The CDR3 loop spans 16 amino acids. The germline V gene encodes CDR1 SGHNT and CDR2 YYREEE (reference sequence). CDR3 region: CASALGGGSAKNIQYF. The CDR3 nucleotides are TGTGCCAGCGCATTGGGAGGGGGCTCGGCCAAAAACATTCAGTACTTC.

This clonotype showed up many times. The chain uses TRBV6-2 or TRBV6-3 and TRBJ1-1; D is uncertain. Germline values: CDR1 MNHEY, CDR2 SVGEGT. The length of the CDR3 is 13 residues. V lost 5 bases to trimming and J lost 1 base, with 8 bases between them. CDR3 DNA sequence: TGTGCCAGCAGTCCGTGGGAGAACACTGAAGCTTTCTTT. Protein: CASSPWENTEAFF.

V gene TRBV15 combines with J gene TRBJ2-1; D is uncertain. Germline loops: CDR1 LNHNV, CDR2 YYDKDF (reference sequence). CDR3 length equals 11 residues. Trimming left V 3 bases short and J 6 bases short, with 3 bases between. The CDR3 coding sequence is TGTGCCACCAGCAGCCGCAATGAGCAGTTCTTC. Translating gives CATSSRNEQFF.

The CDR3 DNA is TGTGCCACCGCTAGCGGGGGGGCCATCGGGGAGCTGTTTTTT. Translation gives CATASGGAIGELFF. This chain links TRBV12-3 or TRBV12-4 with TRBJ2-2, with TRBD2 identical over 12 bases. This CDR3 is built from 14 residues. J lost 7 bases, V lost 10 bases, and 7 bases had no gene match.

This clonotype was recorded at least ten times. The V gene is TRBV7-3, the J gene TRBJ2-1, with TRBD1 matching over 9 bases. Germline V CDR1 and CDR2: SGHTA, FQGTGA. The CDR3 loop spans 16 amino acids. The V gene end was trimmed by 1 base and the J gene end by 3 bases; junction bases not matched to a gene: 4. The DNA of the CDR3 is TGTGCCAGCAGCTTAAGTTCGACAGGGGGCTACAATGAGCAGTTCTTC. It specifies CASSLSSTGGYNEQFF.

This clonotype was counted only a few times. The rearrangement links TRBV10-3 to TRBJ1-2; the D gene is possibly TRBD1 (5 bases). CDR3 length: 15 residues. Germline-derived CDR1 and CDR2 are ENHRY and SYGVKD. V shed 9 bases and J shed 0 bases, with 17 bases lying between them. The CDR3 loop reads CAIVGGTEANYGYTF. The CDR3 bases are TGTGCCATAGTCGGTGGGACGGAGGCTAACTATGGCTACACCTTC.